This T cell receptor beta chain is from a study of T cells in Graves' hyperthyroidism and ophthalmopathy. There were TCR beta CDR3 regions amplified from RNA transcripts. The study used the HTBI primer set for a first-round RT-PCR of the TCR CDR3. MiXCR was run by TCRdb on the multiplex PCR reads, yielding one entry per CDR3 protein. The sample has 500,000 to 650,000 distinct CDR3 sequences; more than 12% are singletons. This clonotype appeared many times. Uncontrolled infection, other autoimmune disease, pregnancy and lactation each barred patients from inclusion. This sample holds PBMCs from 9.5 to 10 ml fresh peripheral blood. Trimming removed 9 bases at V and 0 bases at J, with 9 bases between. CDR1 is SNHLY, CDR2 FYNNEI, per germline. The CDR3 is made up of 13 amino acids.

This receptor was taken from a woman aged 45-65 years with Graves' ophthalmopathy. The rearrangement uses TRBV2 and TRBJ1-5; no reliable D call. What was sequenced was blood. The DNA of the CDR3 is TGTGCCAGTAAACAAGATAGCAATCAGCCCCAGCATTTT. As protein: CASKQDSNQPQHF.